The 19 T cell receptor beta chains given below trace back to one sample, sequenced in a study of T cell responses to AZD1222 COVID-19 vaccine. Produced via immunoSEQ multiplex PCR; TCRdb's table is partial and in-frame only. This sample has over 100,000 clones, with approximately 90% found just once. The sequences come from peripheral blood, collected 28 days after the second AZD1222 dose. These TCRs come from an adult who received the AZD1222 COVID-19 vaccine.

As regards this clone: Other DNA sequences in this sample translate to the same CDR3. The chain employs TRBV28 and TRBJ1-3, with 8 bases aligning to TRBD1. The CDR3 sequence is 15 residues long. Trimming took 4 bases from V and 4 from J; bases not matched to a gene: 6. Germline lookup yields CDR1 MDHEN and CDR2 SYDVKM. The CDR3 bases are TGTGCCAGCAGTTCTCCAGGGGGCGCCGGAAACACCATATATTTT. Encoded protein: CASSSPGGAGNTIYF.

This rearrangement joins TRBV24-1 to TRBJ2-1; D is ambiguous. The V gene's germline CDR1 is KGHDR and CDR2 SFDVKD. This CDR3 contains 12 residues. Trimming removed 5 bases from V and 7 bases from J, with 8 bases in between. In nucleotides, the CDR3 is TGTGCCACCAGTGTACTTCCTAATGAGCAGTTCTTC. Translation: CATSVLPNEQFF.

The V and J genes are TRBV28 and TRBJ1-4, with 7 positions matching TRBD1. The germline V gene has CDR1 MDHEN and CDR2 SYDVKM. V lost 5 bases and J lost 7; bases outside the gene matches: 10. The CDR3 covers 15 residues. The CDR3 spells CASSTPTGSGEKLFF. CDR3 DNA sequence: TGTGCCAGCAGTACCCCGACAGGGTCCGGTGAAAAACTGTTTTTT.

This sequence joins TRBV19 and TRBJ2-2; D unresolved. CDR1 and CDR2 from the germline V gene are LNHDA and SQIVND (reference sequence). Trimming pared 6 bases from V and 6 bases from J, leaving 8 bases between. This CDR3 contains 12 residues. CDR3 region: CASRPLAGELFF. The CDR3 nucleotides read TGTGCCAGTAGGCCGCTAGCCGGGGAGCTGTTTTTT.

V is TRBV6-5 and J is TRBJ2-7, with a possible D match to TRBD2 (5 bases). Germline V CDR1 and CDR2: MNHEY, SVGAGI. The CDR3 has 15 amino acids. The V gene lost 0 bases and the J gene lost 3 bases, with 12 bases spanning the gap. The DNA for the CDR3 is TGTGCCAGCAGTTACTCCGGGGTCCTAGACTACGAGCAGTACTTC. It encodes CASSYSGVLDYEQYF.

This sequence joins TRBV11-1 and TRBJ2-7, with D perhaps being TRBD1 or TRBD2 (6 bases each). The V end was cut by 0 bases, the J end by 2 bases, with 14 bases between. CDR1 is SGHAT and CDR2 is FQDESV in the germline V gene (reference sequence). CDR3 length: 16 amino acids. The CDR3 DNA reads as TGTGCCAGCAGCTTAGCGGAAGGGGGGAATGCCTACGAGCAGTACTTC. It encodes CASSLAEGGNAYEQYF. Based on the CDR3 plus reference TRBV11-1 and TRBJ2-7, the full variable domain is EAEVAQSPRYKITEKSQAVAFWCDPISGHATLYWYRQILGQGPELLVQFQDESVVDDSQLPKDRFSAERLKGVDSTLKIQPAELGDSAMYLCASSLAEGGNAYEQYFGPGTRLTVT.

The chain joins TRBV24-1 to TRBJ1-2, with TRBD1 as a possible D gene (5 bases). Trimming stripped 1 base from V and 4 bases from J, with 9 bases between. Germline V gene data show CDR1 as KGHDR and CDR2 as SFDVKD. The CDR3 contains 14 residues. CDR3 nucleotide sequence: TGTGCCACCAGTGATTTAAGGACAACCTATGGCTACACCTTC. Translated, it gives CATSDLRTTYGYTF.

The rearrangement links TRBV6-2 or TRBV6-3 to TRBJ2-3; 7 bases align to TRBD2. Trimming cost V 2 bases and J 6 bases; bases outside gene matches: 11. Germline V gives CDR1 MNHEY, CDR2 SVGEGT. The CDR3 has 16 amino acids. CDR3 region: CASSYRWTRRSDTQYF. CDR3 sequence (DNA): TGTGCCAGCAGTTACAGATGGACTAGACGTTCGGATACGCAGTATTTT.

The CDR3 DNA sequence: TGTGCCAGCAGCCCGGACGCTGACAATGAGCAGTTCTTC. It yields the protein CASSPDADNEQFF. This chain links TRBV11-1 with TRBJ2-1; D uncertain. This CDR3 region has 13 residues. CDR1 and CDR2 (germline): SGHAT, FQDESV (reference sequence). Deletions cut 5 bases from V and 5 bases from J, with 10 bases between.

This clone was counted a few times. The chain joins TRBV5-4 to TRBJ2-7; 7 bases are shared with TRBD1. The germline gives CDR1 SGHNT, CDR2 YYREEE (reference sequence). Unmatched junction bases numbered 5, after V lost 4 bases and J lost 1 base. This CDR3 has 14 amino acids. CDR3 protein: CASSDGDRSYEQYF. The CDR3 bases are TGTGCCAGCAGCGACGGGGACAGATCCTACGAGCAGTACTTC.

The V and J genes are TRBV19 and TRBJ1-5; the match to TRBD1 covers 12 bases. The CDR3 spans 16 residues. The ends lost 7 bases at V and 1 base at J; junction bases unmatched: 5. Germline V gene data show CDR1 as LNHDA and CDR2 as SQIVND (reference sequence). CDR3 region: CASTIGTGGSNQPQHF. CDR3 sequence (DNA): TGTGCCAGTACCATAGGGACAGGGGGCAGCAATCAGCCCCAGCATTTT.

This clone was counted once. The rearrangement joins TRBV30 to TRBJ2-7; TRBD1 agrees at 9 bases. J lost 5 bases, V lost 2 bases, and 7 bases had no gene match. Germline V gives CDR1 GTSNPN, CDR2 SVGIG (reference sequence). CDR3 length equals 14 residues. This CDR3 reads CAWSSGTGMNEQYF. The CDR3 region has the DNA TGTGCCTGGAGTTCCGGGACAGGGATGAACGAGCAGTACTTC.

The CDR3 bases are TGTGCCAGCAGGGGACAGGGCTCCTATAATTCACCCCTCCACTTT. Its protein product is CASRGQGSYNSPLHF. The V and J genes are TRBV2 and TRBJ1-6; 9 positions match TRBD1. Germline V lookup: CDR1 SNHLY, CDR2 FYNNEI. The CDR3 sequence is 15 residues long. Losses at the gene ends were 6 bases for V and 0 bases for J; bases not matched to a gene: 0.

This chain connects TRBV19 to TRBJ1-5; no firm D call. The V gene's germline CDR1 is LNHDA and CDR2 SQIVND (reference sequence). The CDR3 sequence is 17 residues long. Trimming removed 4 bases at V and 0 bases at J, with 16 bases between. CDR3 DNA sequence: TGTGCCAGTAGTAGACTGGAGGGCCGTGGTAGCAATCAGCCCCAGCATTTT. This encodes CASSRLEGRGSNQPQHF.

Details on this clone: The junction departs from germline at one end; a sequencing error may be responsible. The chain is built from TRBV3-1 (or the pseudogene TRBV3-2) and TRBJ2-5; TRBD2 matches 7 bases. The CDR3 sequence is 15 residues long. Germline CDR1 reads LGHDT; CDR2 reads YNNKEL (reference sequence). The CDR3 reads CASLVSGPSPENQYF. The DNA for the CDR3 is TGTGCCAGCTTAGTTAGCGGGCCCTCCCCGGAGAACCAGTACTTC.

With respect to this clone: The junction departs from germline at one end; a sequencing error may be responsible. DNA for the CDR3: TGTGCCAGTAGTATCCGATCTAAGAACTTC. Protein product: CASSIRSKNF. This sequence joins TRBV19 and TRBJ2-5; D gene uncertain. The CDR3 loop spans 10 amino acids. Per the germline V gene, CDR1 is LNHDA and CDR2 is SQIVND (reference sequence).

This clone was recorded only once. The CDR3 loop reads CAIRNPGPVVFTEAFF. The CDR3, as DNA: TGTGCCATCAGGAACCCCGGGCCGGTCGTTTTTACTGAAGCTTTCTTT. The V gene is TRBV10-3, the J gene TRBJ1-1; D unclear. Germline lookup yields CDR1 ENHRY and CDR2 SYGVKD. CDR3 length: 16 residues. V was shortened by 6 bases and J by 5 bases, with 22 bases between the two germline ends.

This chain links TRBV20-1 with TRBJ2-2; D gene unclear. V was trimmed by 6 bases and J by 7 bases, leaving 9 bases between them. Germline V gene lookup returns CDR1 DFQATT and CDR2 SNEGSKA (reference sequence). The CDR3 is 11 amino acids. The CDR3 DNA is TGCAGTGCCTCGGACGGCGGGGAGCTGTTTTTT. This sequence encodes CSASDGGELFF.

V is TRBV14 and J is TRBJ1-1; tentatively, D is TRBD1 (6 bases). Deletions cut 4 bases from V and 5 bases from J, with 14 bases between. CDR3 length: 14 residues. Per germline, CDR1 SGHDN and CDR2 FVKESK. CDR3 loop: CASSPGGALTEAFF. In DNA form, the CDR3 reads TGTGCCAGCAGCCCCGGGGGGGCGCTGACTGAAGCTTTCTTT.